The present entry profiles one TCR beta chain with its context. The antigen is unknown. The same CDR3 is also encoded by other DNA sequences in this sample. This table comes from immunoSEQ multiplex PCR, and its TCRdb copy is limited to in-frame clones, with some not included. The table lists 50,000 to 65,000 clones, more than 80% of them singletons. Germline V gives CDR1 SGHAT, CDR2 FQNNGV. CDR3 length equals 15 residues. V was clipped by 1 base and J by 2 bases, with 12 bases between them. The sample belongs to a study of OX40 agonist ivuxolimab in advanced cancers. Regarding the study as a whole: Expanded clones were, on average, more numerous in CD8+ T cells than in CD4+.

The chain combines TRBV11-2 with TRBJ2-7; D is uncertain. The receptor comes from an adult with an advanced solid tumor such as melanoma, head and neck, liver or kidney cancer. Here the sequenced sample was CD4+ or CD8+ T cells sorted from blood, taken in a trial of the OX40 agonist ivuxolimab. CDR3 bases: TGTGCCAGCAGCTTAGGAGGCGGCAGAACCTACGAGCAGTACTTC. Translated, it gives CASSLGGGRTYEQYF.